This T cell receptor (beta chain) was profiled in a study of blood T cell repertoires in COVID-19. Overall study context: Sites in the United States, Italy and Spain provided acute and convalescent COVID-19 samples.

The CDR3 consists of 17 residues. The trim removed 7 bases at V and 0 bases at J, leaving 12 bases unmatched. Germline V gene data show CDR1 as SGHRS and CDR2 as YFSETQ. Per the original methods: Amplification of reference gene primers was used by the study to estimate nucleated cell counts. Repertoires were generated with immunoSEQ multiplex PCR, while TCRdb's copy carries only in-frame clones and drops some. V and J calls and clone size are given by that table; D and trimming were obtained from the DNA. This sample yields about 260,000 clones, of which roughly 84% are seen a single time; 4.2% belongs to the top ten.

This receptor was identified in a man aged 55 to 69 with acute or convalescent COVID-19. V and J are TRBV5-1 and TRBJ2-2; 7 nucleotides agree with TRBD1. The sequencing sample was made of peripheral blood. As DNA, the CDR3 is TGCGCCAGCTCAAGGGGGCAGGGGACCGCGAACACCGGGGAGCTGTTTTTT. It translates to CASSRGQGTANTGELFF.